This TCR beta chain was found in a study of CD4+ T cells in melanoma. Findings and limits, study-wide: CD8+ T cell, macrophage and B cell function reportedly correlated with neoantigen-specific CD4+ T cells. Neoantigen-specific CD4+ T cells in melanoma reportedly had diverse differentiation states.

Using immunoSEQ multiplex PCR, the repertoire was profiled, and TCRdb retains in-frame clones only, with some absent. This table holds roughly 140,000 clones, around 90% found once. As concerns this clone: Its antigen remains unknown.

The origin of this receptor is a human donor with melanoma.

The CDR3 region has the DNA TGTGCCAGCAGTCCCCGTAAGGACCGAACCGTTGAAGCTTTCTTT. It is translated as CASSPRKDRTVEAFF. This chain connects TRBV11-2 to TRBJ1-1; D remains ambiguous. The germline gives CDR1 SGHAT, CDR2 FQNNGV. This CDR3 is 15 amino acids long. Trimming removed 6 bases at V and 7 bases at J, with 21 bases between.